This entry lists 27 T cell receptor beta chains sequenced from one sample in a study of metastatic and nonmetastatic thyroid tumors. TCRdb re-called clones via MiXCR from the PCR reads. The table includes roughly 20,000 clones, less than 20% detected once. No treatment of any kind had been given to any patient before thyroid surgery. Sequences were obtained from adjacent normal tissue. The receptors originated from a male donor with papillary thyroid cancer or a benign thyroid nodule (not recorded which). Some clones in this sample may be carry-over from other donors' samples.

This clone was observed a handful of times. The conserved phenylalanine or tryptophan is not found at the CDR3 terminus, so this likely reflects a read error. V and J are TRBV27 and TRBJ2-2; D possibly corresponds to TRBD2 (5 bases). This CDR3 has 13 amino acids. Germline V gene lookup returns CDR1 MNHEY and CDR2 SMNVEV (reference sequence). CDR3 residues: CVSSPLATGELFS. CDR3 DNA: TGTGTCAGCAGTCCCCTAGCCACCGGGGAGCTGTTTTCT.

On this clone: Compared with germline, one end of the junction differs, possibly owing to a read error. The CDR3 is CASSLGRTDNEQSF. Written as DNA, the CDR3 is TGTGCCAGCAGCTTAGGTCGGACGGACAATGAGCAGTCCTTC. The genes are TRBV7-3 and TRBJ2-1; D perhaps matches TRBD1 (5 bases). CDR3 size: 14 residues. Germline CDR1 SGHTA, CDR2 FQGTGA.

This clone occurred a few times. The rearrangement links TRBV10-3 to TRBJ2-7; no reliable D call. Deletions cut 5 bases from V and 7 bases from J, with 21 bases between. The CDR3 has 15 residues. Germline CDR1 is ENHRY and CDR2 is SYGVKD. The chain's CDR3 is CAISSVGPQSWEQYF. DNA for the CDR3: TGTGCCATCAGTAGTGTCGGTCCGCAATCTTGGGAGCAGTACTTC.

Ten or more counts support this clone. The rearrangement joins TRBV20-1 to TRBJ2-7; 7 bases agree with TRBD2. Germline-derived CDR1 and CDR2 are DFQATT and SNEGSKA (reference sequence). The CDR3 runs 14 residues. Trimming cost V 1 base and J 3 bases; bases outside gene matches: 6. The chain's CDR3 is CSARGVAGHYEQYF. CDR3 nucleotides: TGCAGTGCTAGAGGGGTAGCGGGCCACTACGAGCAGTACTTC.

The genes are TRBV3-1 and TRBJ2-1; TRBD2 matches at 11 bases. After removal of 0 bases from V and 0 bases from J, the junction contained 7 bases not matched to a gene. The length of the CDR3 is 19 residues. Germline CDR1 LGHDT, CDR2 YNNKEL (reference sequence). The CDR3 nucleotides read TGTGCCAGCAGCCAAGAGTGGGGACTAGCGGCCAGCTCCTACAATGAGCAGTTCTTC. Protein product: CASSQEWGLAASSYNEQFF.

A note on this clone: This is likely a read error, given that the CDR3 carries no conserved phenylalanine or tryptophan at its end. The limits of the CDR3 on the DNA are not certain, so only TCRdb's listed CDR3 is given. The V and J genes are TRBV5-4 and TRBJ1-4. The length of the CDR3 is 15 amino acids, counting both ends. CDR1 is SGHNT and CDR2 is YYREEE in the germline V gene (reference sequence). This chain's CDR3 is CASSSGGATNEKLYI.

This clone was seen at least ten times. This chain joins TRBV4-2 and TRBJ2-7, with TRBD2 matching 7 bases. Germline V gene sequence: CDR1 LGHNA, CDR2 YNFKEQ. This CDR3 is 15 amino acids long. The trim removed 1 base at V and 1 base at J, leaving 4 bases unmatched. Here the CDR3 reads CASSQGAGDSYEQYF. Here the CDR3 DNA reads TGTGCCAGCAGCCAAGGGGCGGGGGATTCCTACGAGCAGTACTTC.

This clone was observed many times. This chain joins TRBV5-1 and TRBJ1-3, with D perhaps matching TRBD1 (5 bases). From germline, CDR1 is SGHRS and CDR2 YFSETQ. The CDR3 is made up of 18 amino acids. V lost 4 bases and J lost 0, with 20 bases in between. The CDR3 nucleotides read TGCGCCAGCAGCGTCTGGGGTAGGGGCAGGACCTCTGGAAACACCATATATTTT. Protein product: CASSVWGRGRTSGNTIYF. Full variable domain (remainder filled in from reference TRBV5-1 and TRBJ1-3): KAGVTQTPRYLIKTRGQQVTLSCSPISGHRSVSWYQQTPGQGLQFLFEYFSETQRNKGNFPGRFSGRQFSNSRSEMNVSTLELGDSALYLCASSVWGRGRTSGNTIYFGEGSWLTVV.

This clone has a count of ten or more. This rearrangement joins TRBV19 to TRBJ2-3, with a weak D call TRBD2 (6 bases). Between the trimmed V and J ends, which lost 2 bases and 6 bases, there was a span of 12 bases. This CDR3 region has 14 residues. Germline loops: CDR1 LNHDA, CDR2 SQIVND (reference sequence). The CDR3 DNA is TGTGCCAGTAGTATACCGATGGAGGGGGATACGCAGTATTTT. Protein: CASSIPMEGDTQYF.

At least ten counts were recorded for this clone. V usage is TRBV9 and J usage is TRBJ2-5; 15 positions agree with TRBD2. The V gene's germline CDR1 is SGDLS and CDR2 YYNGEE. The CDR3 is 18 amino acids. The trim removed 0 bases at V and 5 bases at J, leaving 8 bases unmatched. CDR3 loop: CASSVGGLAGGQGETQYF. The CDR3 DNA sequence: TGTGCCAGCAGCGTAGGCGGACTAGCGGGAGGGCAAGGGGAGACCCAGTACTTC.

This clone showed up just a few times. The rearrangement uses TRBV6-1 and TRBJ2-7; D possibly uses TRBD1 or TRBD2 (5 bases each). The CDR3 consists of 13 residues. The V and J ends lost 7 bases and 7 bases respectively, with 17 bases between them. Looked up from germline, CDR1 is MNHNS and CDR2 is SASEGT. The CDR3 sequence: CASMSRDPPEQYF. The CDR3 region has the DNA TGTGCCAGCATGAGTAGGGACCCCCCGGAGCAGTACTTC.

This clone occurred a few times. One end of the junction is discordant with germline, which a read error may explain. V is TRBV24-1 and J is TRBJ2-3; 9 bases align to TRBD2. The germline V gene has CDR1 KGHDR and CDR2 SFDVKD. CDR3 size: 17 residues. The CDR3 loop reads CASSDYAGGPGTDTQYF. CDR3 bases: TGTGCCTCCAGTGATTACGCGGGAGGGCCTGGCACAGATACGCAGTATTTT.

The table lists this clone with many counts. The chain joins TRBV18 to TRBJ2-3; D might be TRBD1 (5 bases). This CDR3 region has 14 residues. Germline V gene data show CDR1 as KGHSH and CDR2 as LQKENI. V shed 0 bases and J shed 2 bases, with 6 bases lying between them. The CDR3 region is CASSPPGVTDTQYF. CDR3 nucleotides: TGTGCCAGCTCACCACCAGGGGTCACAGATACGCAGTATTTT.

There are many counts of this clone. The chain has TRBV18 and TRBJ2-1; D call uncertain. The CDR3 spans 14 residues. Germline CDR1 is KGHSH and CDR2 is LQKENI. The V end was cut by 2 bases, the J end by 6 bases, with 11 bases between. In DNA, the CDR3 is TGTGCCAGCTCACCAATACGCTCTTTCAATGAGCAGTTCTTC. Translating gives CASSPIRSFNEQFF.

This clone occurred many times. The sample holds other DNA sequences that translate to the same CDR3. V and J are TRBV20-1 and TRBJ1-2, with D maybe TRBD1 (5 bases). The germline V and J ends were trimmed by 8 bases and 6 bases, with 13 bases remaining between them. CDR1 and CDR2 (germline): DFQATT, SNEGSKA (reference sequence). The CDR3 contains 11 residues. CDR3 residues: CSPRGDHGYTF. The CDR3 bases are TGCAGTCCCCGGGGGGACCATGGCTACACCTTC.

This clone has ten or more counts. The chain joins TRBV20-1 to TRBJ2-5, with D unclear. The CDR3 spans 11 residues. Germline V gives CDR1 DFQATT, CDR2 SNEGSKA (reference sequence). The V and J ends lost 3 bases and 2 bases respectively, with 4 bases between them. The CDR3 spells CSASTQETQYF. CDR3 nucleotide sequence: TGCAGTGCTAGTACTCAAGAGACCCAGTACTTC.

This sequence joins TRBV5-6 and TRBJ2-5; TRBD1 matches at 7 bases. CDR3 length: 16 residues. V lost 5 bases, J lost 4 bases, and 14 bases stayed unmatched. The germline V gene has CDR1 SGHDT and CDR2 YYEEEE. The DNA for the CDR3 is TGTGCCAGCAGTATGGGACAGAATTGGAATGGAGAGACCCAGTACTTC. Amino acid sequence: CASSMGQNWNGETQYF. Full variable domain (missing parts from reference TRBV5-6 and TRBJ2-5): DAGVTQSPTHLIKTRGQQVTLRCSPKSGHDTVSWYQQALGQGPQFIFQYYEEEERQRGNFPDRFSGHQFPNYSSELNVNALLLGDSALYLCASSMGQNWNGETQYFGPGTRLLVL.

The chain employs TRBV28 and TRBJ1-5, with 7 bases matching TRBD1. Germline loops: CDR1 MDHEN, CDR2 SYDVKM. The V gene end was trimmed by 9 bases and the J gene end by 6 bases; junction bases not matched to a gene: 5. The CDR3 runs to 12 residues. DNA of the CDR3: TGTGCCAGTAGGGACAGCTTTCAGCCCCAGCATTTT. Its translation is CASRDSFQPQHF. Combining the CDR3 with reference TRBV28 and TRBJ1-5 gives the whole variable domain DVKVTQSSRYLVKRTGEKVFLECVQDMDHENMFWYRQDPGLGLRLIYFSYDVKMKEKGDIPEGYSVSREKKERFSLILESASTNQTSMYLCASRDSFQPQHFGDGTRLSIL.

Points on this clone: At one of its ends the junction is not consistent with the germline gene, which may arise from a read error. This chain connects TRBV5-1 to TRBJ2-3; 9 nucleotides agree with TRBD2. The CDR3 has 17 residues. Germline V CDR1 and CDR2: SGHRS, YFSETQ. Here the CDR3 reads CASSLVPSGIGTDSQYF. CDR3 DNA sequence: TGCGCCAGCAGCTTGGTTCCTAGCGGGATTGGTACAGATTCGCAGTATTTT.

This clone was detected many times. Other DNA sequences within the sample encode an identical CDR3. The V and J genes are TRBV2 and TRBJ2-1; 9 bases are shared with TRBD1. Germline V gives CDR1 SNHLY, CDR2 FYNNEI. The V and J ends lost 3 bases and 6 bases, in that order; junction bases with no gene match: 15. The CDR3 sequence is 18 residues long. CDR3 nucleotides: TGTGCCAGCAGTGAGAAAATGTTCCCGGGACAGGGCACCAATGAGCAGTTCTTC. This encodes CASSEKMFPGQGTNEQFF.

This clone is medium-sized. The rearrangement uses TRBV28 and TRBJ2-1; D is uncertain. Trimming left V 4 bases short and J 5 bases short, with 3 bases between. In germline, CDR1 is MDHEN, CDR2 SYDVKM. This CDR3 is 11 amino acids long. In DNA, the CDR3 is TGTGCCAGCAGTTATAACAATGAGCAGTTCTTC. It specifies CASSYNNEQFF.

This clone showed up many times. The chain employs TRBV3-1 and TRBJ1-4; the match to TRBD1 covers 9 bases. The CDR3 spans 17 residues. Germline V gives CDR1 LGHDT, CDR2 YNNKEL (reference sequence). V lost 1 base and J lost 8; bases outside the gene matches: 11. This CDR3 is CASSQAGQGLSDEKLFF. DNA of the CDR3: TGTGCCAGCAGCCAAGCGGGACAGGGCCTTAGTGACGAAAAACTGTTTTTT.

With respect to this clone: This could be a read error, since a much larger clone is one nucleotide away. CDR3 loop: CSGGQSSYNERFF. The CDR3 DNA follows: TGCAGCGGAGGACAGAGCTCCTACAATGAGCGGTTCTTC. The chain joins TRBV29-1 to TRBJ2-1, with a possible D match to TRBD1 (6 bases). The CDR3 sequence is 13 residues long. Germline V CDR1 and CDR2: SQVTM, ANQGSEA.

The chain combines TRBV6-1 with TRBJ2-3; 14 bases line up with TRBD2. V trimming: 6 bases; J trimming: 4 bases; junction bases outside the gene matches: 9. CDR3 length: 17 residues. Germline values: CDR1 MNHNS, CDR2 SASEGT. The CDR3 DNA reads TGTGCCAGCAGGGATCGACTAGCGGGAGGGCCGCCAGATACGCAGTATTTT. Residues: CASRDRLAGGPPDTQYF.

This clone showed up many times. This chain connects TRBV9 to TRBJ2-3, with TRBD1 matching 7 bases. The CDR3 covers 11 residues. J gave up 13 bases and V 3 bases, and 5 bases lay outside the gene matches. Looked up from germline, CDR1 is SGDLS and CDR2 is YYNGEE. CDR3 in DNA: TGTGCCAGCAGCGATGACAGGGCCAAGTATTTT. It is translated as CASSDDRAKYF.

This clone was seen many times. This chain uses TRBV3-1 with TRBJ2-6, with D unclear. This CDR3 region has 15 residues. Germline lookup yields CDR1 LGHDT and CDR2 YNNKEL (reference sequence). The germline V and J ends were trimmed by 1 base and 0 bases, with 4 bases remaining between them. The CDR3 coding sequence is TGTGCCAGCAGCCAAGTCCGCTCTGGGGCCAACGTCCTGACTTTC. Its protein product is CASSQVRSGANVLTF.

This clone was counted many times. The rearrangement joins TRBV11-1 to TRBJ1-6; TRBD1 is a possible D gene (6 bases). V lost 2 bases to trimming and J lost 5 bases, with 19 bases between them. CDR1 is SGHAT and CDR2 is FQDESV in the germline V gene (reference sequence). The CDR3 contains 18 residues. CDR3 sequence reads: CASSLIPPTGRDNSPLHF. Written as DNA, the CDR3 is TGTGCCAGCAGCTTAATACCCCCCACAGGGAGAGATAATTCACCCCTCCACTTT.